This T cell receptor beta chain originates from a study of technical replicates of blood from a handful of donors (dated by TCRdb to about 2017). CDR1 is given as MNHEY and CDR2 as SVGAGI, both from the germline V gene. CDR3 length: 14 amino acids, cysteine to phenylalanine. CDR3 DNA only is kept here, 42 bases in frame from base 1. The junction carries 15 bases between V and J, which are trimmed by 6 bases and 4 bases respectively. The library was obtained by the immunoSEQ multiplex PCR assay. This is the immuneACCESS table as TCRdb keeps it, with only in-frame sequences that have V and J called. A part of the clones is gone; compared with another copy, unresolved V genes explain less than half, and the rest is unexplained. This sample comprises under 85,000 clones, roughly 92% of them detected only once. Around 0.44% of the sample lies in the top ten. As to this clone: Which antigen it targets is not known. Qualities for individual bases were not recorded, and no much larger clone is one base off.

The V and J segments used are TRBV6-5 and TRBJ1-2; the D gene is possibly TRBD1, with 6 bases matching. The receptor was derived from a human donor in good health. The sequenced material came from T cells isolated from PBMCs. The CDR3 protein is CASRISGVGYGYTF. The sequenced DNA: TGTGCCAGCAGGATATCAGGGGTTGGCTATGGCTACACCTTC.